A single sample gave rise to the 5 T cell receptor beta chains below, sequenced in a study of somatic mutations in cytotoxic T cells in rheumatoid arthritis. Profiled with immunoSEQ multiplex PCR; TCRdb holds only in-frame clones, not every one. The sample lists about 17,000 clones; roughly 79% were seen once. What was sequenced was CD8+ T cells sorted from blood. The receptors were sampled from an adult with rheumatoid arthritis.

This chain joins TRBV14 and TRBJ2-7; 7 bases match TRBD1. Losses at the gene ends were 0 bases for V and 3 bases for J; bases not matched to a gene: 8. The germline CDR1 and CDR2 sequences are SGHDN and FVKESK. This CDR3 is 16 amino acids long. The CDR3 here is CASSQEQGWGFYEQYF. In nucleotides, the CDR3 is TGTGCCAGCAGCCAAGAACAGGGGTGGGGATTCTACGAGCAGTACTTC.

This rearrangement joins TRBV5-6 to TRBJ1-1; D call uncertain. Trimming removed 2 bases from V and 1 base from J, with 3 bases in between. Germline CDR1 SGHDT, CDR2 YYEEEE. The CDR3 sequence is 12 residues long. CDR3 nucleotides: TGTGCCAGCAGCTTTGGGAACACTGAAGCTTTCTTT. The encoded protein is CASSFGNTEAFF. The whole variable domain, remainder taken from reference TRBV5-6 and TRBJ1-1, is DAGVTQSPTHLIKTRGQQVTLRCSPKSGHDTVSWYQQALGQGPQFIFQYYEEEERQRGNFPDRFSGHQFPNYSSELNVNALLLGDSALYLCASSFGNTEAFFGQGTRLTVV.

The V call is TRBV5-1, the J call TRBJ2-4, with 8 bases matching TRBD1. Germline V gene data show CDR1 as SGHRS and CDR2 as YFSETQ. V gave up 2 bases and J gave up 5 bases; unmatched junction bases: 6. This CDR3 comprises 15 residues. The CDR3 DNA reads TGCGCCAGCAGCTTCGGCAGGGGGCCCGAAAACATTCAGTACTTC. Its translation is CASSFGRGPENIQYF.

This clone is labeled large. The CDR3 DNA reads TGTGCCAGCAGCTTAGAGGGACAGGGGGCGCGGGGCTACACCTTC. It is translated as CASSLEGQGARGYTF. This chain links TRBV13 with TRBJ1-2; 12 positions agree with TRBD1. The germline V gene encodes CDR1 PRHDT and CDR2 FYEKMQ (reference sequence). The V segment lost 1 base and the J segment 8 bases; nucleotides outside the gene matches: 5. CDR3 length: 15 residues.

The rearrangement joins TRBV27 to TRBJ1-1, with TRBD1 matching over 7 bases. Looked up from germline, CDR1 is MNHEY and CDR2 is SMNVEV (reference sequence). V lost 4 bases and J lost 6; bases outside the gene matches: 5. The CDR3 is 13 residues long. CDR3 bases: TGTGCCAGCAGTTCCCTTGGACAGGCTGAAGCTTTCTTT. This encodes CASSSLGQAEAFF.